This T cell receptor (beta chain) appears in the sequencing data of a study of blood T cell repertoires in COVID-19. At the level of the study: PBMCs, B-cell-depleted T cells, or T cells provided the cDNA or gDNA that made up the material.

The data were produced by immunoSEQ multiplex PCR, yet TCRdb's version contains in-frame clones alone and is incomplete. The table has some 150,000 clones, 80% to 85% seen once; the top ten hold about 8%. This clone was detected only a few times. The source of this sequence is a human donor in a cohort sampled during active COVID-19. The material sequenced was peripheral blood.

The CDR3 protein is CASSPRSQPQHF. CDR3 nucleotides: TGTGCCAGCAGCCCCCGGAGCCAGCCCCAGCATTTT. This rearrangement joins TRBV7-2 to TRBJ1-5; the D is unclear. Germline V CDR1 and CDR2: SGHTA, FQGNSA. The ends were cut back, 5 bases at V and 7 bases at J, with 9 bases in the middle. The length of the CDR3 is 12 residues. The full variable domain, with the rest looked up from reference TRBV7-2 and TRBJ1-5, is GAGVSQSPSNKVTEKGKDVELRCDPISGHTALYWYRQSLGQGLEFLIYFQGNSAPDKSGLPSDRFSAERTGGSVSTLTIQRTQQEDSAVYLCASSPRSQPQHFGDGTRLSIL.